Sequencing of this T cell receptor (beta chain) was carried out in a study of blood T cell repertoires in COVID-19. Background on the study: Whether acute or convalescent, the COVID-19 samples came from the United States, Italy and Spain. T cells, B-cell-depleted T cells, or PBMCs provided the cDNA or gDNA that served as material.

This clone was detected only once. Germline CDR1 and CDR2: SGHDN and FVKESK. The J segment lost 7 bases and the V segment lost 1 base, leaving 6 bases of the junction unmatched. The CDR3 runs 14 residues. Assay: immunoSEQ multiplex PCR; the TCRdb copy retains only in-frame clones and omits some. The profile shows 400,000 to 550,000 clones, around 88% of them singletons. The rearrangement links TRBV14 to TRBJ1-2; 7 bases are a match to TRBD1. The receptor's source is a woman aged 25 to 39 with acute or convalescent COVID-19. The specimen was peripheral blood. The CDR3 is CASSQVAGGGGYTF. CDR3 nucleotide sequence: TGTGCCAGCAGCCAAGTAGCAGGGGGAGGTGGCTACACCTTC.